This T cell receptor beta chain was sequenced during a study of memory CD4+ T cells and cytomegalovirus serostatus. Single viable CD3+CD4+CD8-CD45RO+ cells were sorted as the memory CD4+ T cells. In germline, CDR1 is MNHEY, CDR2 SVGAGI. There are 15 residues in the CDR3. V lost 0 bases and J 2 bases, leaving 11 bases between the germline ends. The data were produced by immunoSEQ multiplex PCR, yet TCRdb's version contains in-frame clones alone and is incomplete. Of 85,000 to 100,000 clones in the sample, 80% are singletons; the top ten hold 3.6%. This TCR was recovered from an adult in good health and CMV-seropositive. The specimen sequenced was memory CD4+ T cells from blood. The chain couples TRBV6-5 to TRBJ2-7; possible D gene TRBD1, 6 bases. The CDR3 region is CASSYSTTGTYEQYF. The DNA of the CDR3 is TGTGCCAGCAGTTACTCAACCACAGGGACCTACGAGCAGTACTTC.